The T cell receptor (beta chain) under discussion was sequenced for a study of cytotoxic CD8 clonotypes in ibrutinib-treated CLL. Study overall: After a median of approximately 70 months, about 15 patients stayed remitted and some 12 progressed; responses had been partial in about 24 and complete in 2.

Germline CDR1 DFQATT, CDR2 SNEGSKA (reference sequence). The CDR3 runs to 11 residues. The V gene lost 2 bases and the J gene lost 11 bases, with 12 bases spanning the gap. The repertoire was sequenced with immunoSEQ multiplex PCR; TCRdb's copy has only in-frame clones and lacks some. The table has 150,000 or so clones, about 84% seen once; the top ten hold roughly 4.6%. The receptor's source is a human donor with chronic lymphocytic leukemia. Source: PBMCs, taken after 24 months of ibrutinib treatment. The genes are TRBV20-1 and TRBJ1-1; no definite D call. DNA for the CDR3: TGCAGTGCTAGAATTCTACAGAACGCTTTCTTT. Translating it yields CSARILQNAFF.